The clone carrying this TCR beta chain was seen only a few times. This specimen comes from a study of patients and donors after allogeneic stem cell transplantation. CDR3 size: 12 residues. Trimming took off 0 bases at V and 6 bases at J, with 6 bases between the two ends. The V gene's germline CDR1 is MGHRA and CDR2 YSYEKL. MiXCR was run by TCRdb on the RT-PCR reads, yielding one entry per CDR3 protein. The data contain about 410,000 distinct CDR3 sequences, roughly 17% of them singletons. This TCR came from a human donor who was either an allogeneic HSCT recipient or a stem cell or donor lymphocyte infusion donor (not recorded which). It is not recorded whose cells these are; they may come from a transplant donor. The sample was blood, either unsorted or a sorted T cell fraction (not recorded which). J is TRBJ2-7 and V is TRBV4-1; unclear D gene. The CDR3 loop is CASSQEAGEQYF. The CDR3 DNA reads TGCGCCAGCAGCCAAGAAGCCGGCGAGCAGTACTTC.